The 23 T cell receptor beta chains below were found in one sample sequenced in a study of long-term antiretroviral therapy in people with HIV. At survey level, the immunoSEQ assay was run in its v3.0 version. The method was immunoSEQ multiplex PCR; TCRdb's version includes in-frame clones alone and lacks a portion of them. Of 20,000 to 30,000 clones detected, 80% to 90% appear once; the ten largest clones hold around 5.3%. The sequences come from unsorted PBMCs, collected more than 4.3 years after starting antiretroviral therapy. The receptors were gathered from a man aged 25-40 years with HIV.

Only one count was recorded for this clone. The chain is built from TRBV30 and TRBJ1-3; D possibly corresponds to TRBD1 (6 bases). Germline lookup yields CDR1 GTSNPN and CDR2 SVGIG (reference sequence). The CDR3 spans 15 residues. The V end lost 2 bases, the J end lost 2 bases, and 13 bases lay between the germline ends. This CDR3 reads CAWSLPTGAGNTIYF. The CDR3 nucleotides read TGTGCCTGGAGTCTACCGACAGGAGCTGGAAACACCATATATTTT.

CDR3 residues: CASSLRDSGGYEQFF. The CDR3 region has the DNA TGTGCCAGCAGCTTAAGGGATAGCGGGGGGTATGAGCAGTTCTTC. V and J are TRBV7-8 and TRBJ2-1, with 10 nucleotides matching TRBD2. CDR3 length equals 15 residues. The germline gives CDR1 SGHVS, CDR2 FQNEAQ. J lost 8 bases, V lost 2 bases, and 6 bases had no gene match.

The chain recombines TRBV5-6 with TRBJ2-3; 9 bases are shared with TRBD1. CDR1 and CDR2 (germline): SGHDT, YYEEEE. J gave up 3 bases and V 0 bases, and 5 bases lay outside the gene matches. This CDR3 has 16 amino acids. CDR3 region: CASSLGLGQGTDTQYF. Written as DNA, the CDR3 is TGTGCCAGCAGCTTGGGGCTGGGACAGGGTACAGATACGCAGTATTTT.

A single count supports this clone. The genes are TRBV9 and TRBJ2-6; a possible D gene is TRBD1 (5 bases). Germline CDR1 is SGDLS and CDR2 is YYNGEE. Trimming removed 3 bases from V and 1 base from J, with 17 bases in between. The CDR3 spans 18 residues. The CDR3 sequence: CASSEGPSTPSGANVLTF. The CDR3 nucleotides are TGTGCCAGCAGCGAGGGGCCGTCCACTCCTTCTGGGGCCAACGTCCTGACTTTC.

V is TRBV18 and J is TRBJ2-7, with D perhaps given as TRBD1 or TRBD2 (7 bases each). Germline lookup yields CDR1 KGHSH and CDR2 LQKENI. This CDR3 is 16 amino acids long. Trimming cost V 6 bases and J 1 base, with 19 bases left between them. CDR3 residues: CASSPRGRGGSYEQYF. In nucleotides, the CDR3 is TGTGCCAGCTCCCCCAGGGGCAGGGGGGGTTCCTACGAGCAGTACTTC.

This clone was counted only a few times. This rearrangement joins TRBV13 to TRBJ1-2; D remains unclear. Trimming pared 5 bases from V and 3 bases from J, leaving 13 bases between. This CDR3 region has 14 residues. The germline V gene encodes CDR1 PRHDT and CDR2 FYEKMQ (reference sequence). The CDR3 is CASSPGEADYGYTF. CDR3 DNA: TGTGCCAGCAGCCCCGGTGAAGCCGACTATGGCTACACCTTC.

V is TRBV6-5 and J is TRBJ2-1, with D possibly being TRBD1 or TRBD2 (5 bases each). The V gene lost 0 bases and the J gene lost 9 bases, with 15 bases spanning the gap. This CDR3 contains 15 residues. Germline-derived CDR1 and CDR2 are MNHEY and SVGAGI. The CDR3 nucleotides are TGTGCCAGCAGTTACTCGGGGGAGCCCAAGGGTGAGCAGTTCTTC. Translated: CASSYSGEPKGEQFF.

The CDR3, as DNA: TGCGCCAGCAGCCGAGGTAATGGGGAGCAGTTCTTC. Its protein is CASSRGNGEQFF. The gene calls are TRBV4-1 and TRBJ2-1, with D unclear. CDR1 is MGHRA and CDR2 is YSYEKL in the germline V gene. The CDR3 has 12 residues. Trimming left V 4 bases short and J 10 bases short, with 11 bases between.

The chain uses TRBV27 and TRBJ1-1, with TRBD1 as a possible D gene (6 bases). V lost 7 bases to trimming and J lost 5 bases, with 17 bases between them. The germline V gene has CDR1 MNHEY and CDR2 SMNVEV (reference sequence). This CDR3 spans 14 amino acids. The CDR3 nucleotides are TGTGCCAGCACGATCCGGGGGGGCCTAACTGAAGCTTTCTTT. Protein product: CASTIRGGLTEAFF.

The chain uses TRBV12-5 and TRBJ1-1, with unresolved D. Trimming left V 5 bases short and J 1 base short, with 5 bases between. Germline CDR1 and CDR2: LGHNT and FRNRAP. This CDR3 spans 12 amino acids. The CDR3 here is CASGGRNTEAFF. DNA for the CDR3: TGTGCTAGTGGTGGCCGGAACACTGAAGCTTTCTTT.

The chain employs TRBV5-4 and TRBJ2-2; tentatively, D is TRBD2 (5 bases). V lost 4 bases and J lost 6, with 10 bases in between. The CDR3 is 13 amino acids. From germline, CDR1 is SGHNT and CDR2 YYREEE (reference sequence). The DNA of the CDR3 is TGTGCCAGCAGCGCTGACTACCCCGGGGAGCTGTTTTTT. Amino acid sequence: CASSADYPGELFF.

The gene calls are TRBV30 and TRBJ1-1; 9 positions agree with TRBD1. Germline CDR1 reads GTSNPN; CDR2 reads SVGIG (reference sequence). This CDR3 comprises 14 residues. The ends lost 5 bases at V and 4 bases at J; junction bases unmatched: 8. In nucleotides, the CDR3 is TGTGCCTGGCCCACAGGGGGCGCCTGCACTGAAGCTTTCTTT. Translated, it gives CAWPTGGACTEAFF.

This clone came up a few times. The V and J genes are TRBV7-8 and TRBJ2-1; 7 bases align to TRBD1. The V segment lost 5 bases and the J segment 2 bases; nucleotides outside the gene matches: 6. Germline V CDR1 and CDR2: SGHVS, FQNEAQ. This CDR3 is 15 amino acids long. In nucleotides, the CDR3 is TGTGCCAGCAGCAGGATGACAGGGACCTACAATGAGCAGTTCTTC. Protein product: CASSRMTGTYNEQFF.

The CDR3 loop is CAWSLGQGSYEQYF. CDR3 DNA: TGTGCCTGGAGTCTGGGACAGGGGTCCTACGAGCAGTACTTC. The chain is built from TRBV30 and TRBJ2-7; TRBD1 agrees at 10 bases. Germline values: CDR1 GTSNPN, CDR2 SVGIG (reference sequence). V lost 2 bases, J lost 1 base, and 2 bases stayed unmatched. The CDR3 length is 14 residues.

The chain links TRBV11-2 to TRBJ2-1, with a tentative D call TRBD2 (6 bases). The V end was cut by 5 bases, the J end by 7 bases, with 12 bases between. The CDR3 consists of 13 residues. From germline, CDR1 is SGHAT and CDR2 FQNNGV. The CDR3 spells CASSNGSSNEQFF. CDR3 DNA sequence: TGTGCCAGCAGCAACGGGAGTAGTAATGAGCAGTTCTTC.

This chain uses TRBV27 with TRBJ2-3; D is uncertain. Trimming removed 0 bases from V and 3 bases from J, with 13 bases in between. CDR1 MNHEY and CDR2 SMNVEV come from the germline V gene (reference sequence). The CDR3 is 16 amino acids. CDR3 sequence (DNA): TGTGCCAGCAGTTTATCGTCCGATTTCCTGACAGATACGCAGTATTTT. Protein: CASSLSSDFLTDTQYF.

J is TRBJ2-3 and V is TRBV5-1, with a tentative D call TRBD1 (6 bases). This CDR3 contains 14 residues. V lost 7 bases to trimming and J lost 1 base, with 13 bases between them. CDR1 SGHRS and CDR2 YFSETQ come from the germline V gene. The CDR3 DNA follows: TGCGCCAGCCGACAGGTGGGCCGCACAGATACGCAGTATTTT. This codes for CASRQVGRTDTQYF. Full variable domain (missing parts from reference TRBV5-1 and TRBJ2-3): KAGVTQTPRYLIKTRGQQVTLSCSPISGHRSVSWYQQTPGQGLQFLFEYFSETQRNKGNFPGRFSGRQFSNSRSEMNVSTLELGDSALYLCASRQVGRTDTQYFGPGTRLTVL.

The DNA of the CDR3 is TGCAGCGTTGCAGGGGAGGAATTGGATCAGCCCCAGCATTTT. It specifies CSVAGEELDQPQHF. The chain employs TRBV29-1 and TRBJ1-5; possibly TRBD1 for D (6 bases). CDR1 and CDR2 (germline): SQVTM, ANQGSEA. The V and J ends lost 4 bases and 5 bases respectively, with 15 bases between them. This CDR3 has 14 residues. The whole variable domain, remainder taken from reference TRBV29-1 and TRBJ1-5, is SAVISQKPSRDICQRGTSLTIQCQVDSQVTMMFWYRQQPGQSLTLIATANQGSEATYESGFVIDKFPISRPNLTFSTLTVSNMSPEDSSIYLCSVAGEELDQPQHFGDGTRLSIL.

The rearrangement joins TRBV11-3 to TRBJ2-5, with TRBD1 matching over 8 bases. Germline trimming cut 1 base from V and 5 bases from J; bases unmatched to any gene: 0. CDR3 size: 13 residues. The V gene's germline CDR1 is SGHNT and CDR2 YENEEA. The CDR3 protein is CASSLGTGETQYF. CDR3 nucleotide sequence: TGTGCCAGCAGCTTAGGGACAGGGGAGACCCAGTACTTC.

V and J are TRBV29-1 and TRBJ2-3; the D is unclear. V was pared by 7 bases and J by 5 bases, with 7 bases between. Germline V CDR1 and CDR2: SQVTM, ANQGSEA. The CDR3 is 10 amino acids. The DNA for the CDR3 is TGCAGCGCAACCCAAGATACGCAGTATTTT. This gives the protein CSATQDTQYF.

The chain has TRBV11-3 and TRBJ2-1; the D gene is possibly TRBD1 (6 bases). Trimming cost V 6 bases and J 8 bases, with 11 bases left between them. Germline V gene sequence: CDR1 SGHNT, CDR2 YENEEA. There are 12 residues in the CDR3. DNA for the CDR3: TGTGCCAGCAGGGGGGCTAGGGATGAGCAGTTCTTC. Protein product: CASRGARDEQFF. Variable domain in full (rest from reference TRBV11-3 and TRBJ2-1): EAGVVQSPRYKIIEKKQPVAFWCNPISGHNTLYWYLQNLGQGPELLIRYENEEAVDDSQLPKDRFSAERLKGVDSTLKIQPAELGDSAVYLCASRGARDEQFFGPGTRLTVL.

The chain has TRBV12-5 and TRBJ1-5; no reliable D call. CDR1 is LGHNT, CDR2 FRNRAP, per germline. The CDR3 runs 11 residues. With 4 bases removed from V and 7 bases from J, the gap between germline ends came to 5 bases. CDR3 residues: CASGYSQPQHF. The CDR3, as DNA: TGTGCTAGTGGTTATTCCCAGCCCCAGCATTTT. Together with reference TRBV12-5 and TRBJ1-5, the CDR3 gives the full variable domain: DARVTQTPRHKVTEMGQEVTMRCQPILGHNTVFWYRQTMMQGLELLAYFRNRAPLDDSGMPKDRFSAEMPDATLATLKIQPSEPRDSAVYFCASGYSQPQHFGDGTRLSIL.

V is TRBV5-5 and J is TRBJ1-6; no definite D call. V was clipped by 3 bases and J by 4 bases, with 8 bases between them. The CDR3 extends over 14 amino acids. CDR1 is SGHKS and CDR2 is YYEKEE in the germline V gene (reference sequence). CDR3 DNA: TGTGCCAGCAGCTCCATGGCGTATAATTCACCCCTCCACTTT. Its translation: CASSSMAYNSPLHF. The full variable domain, completed using reference TRBV5-5 and TRBJ1-6, is DAGVTQSPTHLIKTRGQQVTLRCSPISGHKSVSWYQQVLGQGPQFIFQYYEKEERGRGNFPDRFSARQFPNYSSELNVNALLLGDSALYLCASSSMAYNSPLHFGNGTRLTVT.